Included here is one T cell receptor beta chain sequence, with context. Its antigen remains unknown. The data derive from a study of OX40 agonist ivuxolimab in advanced cancers. Study context: Intravenous ivuxolimab at 0.01 to 10 mg/kg was given to patients every 2 weeks. Dose-escalation subjects each had hepatocellular carcinoma, melanoma, renal cell or head and neck cancer. Checkpoint inhibitors had been given previously to 40% of patients.

The repertoire was sequenced with immunoSEQ multiplex PCR; TCRdb's copy has only in-frame clones and lacks some. The sample records tens of thousands of clones, approximately 90% being singletons. Between the trimmed V and J ends, which lost 5 bases and 6 bases, there was a span of 13 bases. The length of the CDR3 is 13 residues. Germline assignment: CDR1 SEHNR and CDR2 FQNEAQ (reference sequence). Findings and limits, study-wide: Clones of CD4+ and CD8+ blood T cells grew by week 6 at doses of 0.1 to 3.0 mg/kg.

This TCR came from an adult with an advanced solid tumor such as melanoma, head and neck, liver or kidney cancer. Sequenced here: CD4+ or CD8+ T cells sorted from blood, sampled in a trial of the OX40 agonist ivuxolimab. V and J are TRBV7-9 and TRBJ1-1; D call uncertain. CDR3 sequence: CASSQAAIAEAFF. In DNA form, the CDR3 reads TGTGCCAGCAGCCAGGCGGCGATCGCTGAAGCTTTCTTT. The variable domain in full, with the rest retrieved from reference TRBV7-9 and TRBJ1-1, is DTGVSQNPRHKITKRGQNVTFRCDPISEHNRLYWYRQTLGQGPEFLTYFQNEAQLEKSRLLSDRFSAERPKGSFSTLEIQRTEQGDSAMYLCASSQAAIAEAFFGQGTRLTVV.